This is a list of T cell receptor beta chains from one sample in a study of CD8 T cells in ankylosing spondylitis. One entry per CDR3 protein, called by TCRdb with MiXCR from the 5' RACE reads. This table has 670,000 or so distinct CDR3 sequences, under 20% appearing once. Sequenced sample: blood, either unsorted or a sorted T cell fraction (not recorded which). The receptors originated from a male donor with ankylosing spondylitis. CDR3s include the opening cysteine and the closing phenylalanine or tryptophan. The order of the fields is D gene, J gene, V gene, clone size, CDR3 protein, CDR3 DNA. D genes are given only for firm matches. Part of the rows lack a size; the others show once, few, many or a class for expanded clones.

d_call: -
j_call: TRBJ2-1
v_call: TRBV27
clone_size: -
cdr3_aa: CASSLFRESEQFF
cdr3_nt: TGTGCCAGCAGTTTATTTAGGGAGTCGGAGCAGTTCTTC

d_call: TRBD2
j_call: TRBJ2-1
v_call: TRBV9
clone_size: -
cdr3_aa: CASSPGTSGTYNEQFF
cdr3_nt: TGTGCCAGCAGCCCAGGGACTAGCGGAACCTACAATGAGCAGTTCTTC

d_call: -
j_call: TRBJ2-3
v_call: TRBV20-1
clone_size: few
cdr3_aa: CSARSGLPTDTQYF
cdr3_nt: TGCAGTGCTAGAAGCGGTCTGCCCACAGATACGCAGTATTTT

d_call: -
j_call: TRBJ1-5
v_call: TRBV12-3/TRBV12-4
clone_size: few
cdr3_aa: CASSSAPGTTSNQPQHF
cdr3_nt: TGTGCCAGCAGTTCCGCCCCCGGGACAACTAGCAATCAGCCCCAGCATTTT

d_call: TRBD1
j_call: TRBJ1-6
v_call: TRBV19
clone_size: few
cdr3_aa: CASSGQGSGSPLHF
cdr3_nt: TGTGCCAGCTCGGGACAGGGGTCGGGGTCACCCCTCCACTTT

d_call: -
j_call: TRBJ2-2
v_call: TRBV29-1
clone_size: many
cdr3_aa: CSVEEGNTGELFF
cdr3_nt: TGCAGCGTTGAAGAGGGGAACACCGGGGAGCTGTTTTTT

d_call: TRBD1
j_call: TRBJ2-5
v_call: TRBV28
clone_size: few
cdr3_aa: CASSQPYRDRQETQYF
cdr3_nt: TGTGCCAGCAGTCAACCCTACCGGGACAGACAAGAGACCCAGTACTTC

d_call: -
j_call: TRBJ2-1
v_call: TRBV7-3
clone_size: few
cdr3_aa: CASSLGPSGGAGYNEQFF
cdr3_nt: TGTGCCAGCAGCTTAGGACCCTCTGGGGGGGCCGGCTACAATGAGCAGTTCTTC

d_call: -
j_call: TRBJ2-5
v_call: TRBV12-3/TRBV12-4
clone_size: -
cdr3_aa: CASSSDYTVQETQYF
cdr3_nt: TGTGCCAGCAGTTCAGACTACACAGTTCAAGAGACCCAGTACTTC

d_call: TRBD1
j_call: TRBJ2-7
v_call: TRBV10-3
clone_size: -
cdr3_aa: CAISFTGGREQYF
cdr3_nt: TGTGCCATCAGCTTCACAGGGGGCCGCGAGCAGTACTTC

d_call: -
j_call: TRBJ1-2
v_call: TRBV5-1
clone_size: -
cdr3_aa: CASSLDRQIGSYGYTF
cdr3_nt: TGCGCCAGCAGCTTGGATCGTCAGATCGGATCCTATGGCTACACCTTC

d_call: TRBD2
j_call: TRBJ2-7
v_call: TRBV5-1
clone_size: few
cdr3_aa: CASSFLTSGSYSASHEQYF
cdr3_nt: TGCGCCAGCAGCTTCCTGACTAGCGGGAGTTATAGTGCCTCCCACGAGCAGTACTTC

d_call: -
j_call: TRBJ2-7
v_call: TRBV28
clone_size: few
cdr3_aa: CASRRGGETYEQYF
cdr3_nt: TGTGCCAGCAGGCGAGGGGGGGAGACCTACGAGCAGTACTTC

d_call: -
j_call: TRBJ2-5
v_call: TRBV11-2
clone_size: many
cdr3_aa: CASSLGAKETQYF
cdr3_nt: TGTGCCAGCAGTTTGGGAGCGAAAGAGACCCAGTACTTC

d_call: -
j_call: TRBJ2-5
v_call: TRBV5-1
clone_size: -
cdr3_aa: CASSPAQGTQYF
cdr3_nt: TGCGCCAGCAGCCCCGCCCAAGGGACCCAGTACTTC

d_call: -
j_call: TRBJ2-5
v_call: TRBV27
clone_size: few
cdr3_aa: CASSRSPKAGTQYF
cdr3_nt: TGTGCCAGCAGCAGGTCACCAAAGGCTGGGACCCAGTACTTC

d_call: TRBD1
j_call: TRBJ1-2
v_call: TRBV6-5
clone_size: few
cdr3_aa: CASSYRGRNYGYTF
cdr3_nt: TGTGCCAGCAGTTACAGGGGGCGAAACTATGGCTACACCTTC

d_call: TRBD1
j_call: TRBJ1-4
v_call: TRBV12-3/TRBV12-4
clone_size: -
cdr3_aa: CASRAGQVVNEKLFF
cdr3_nt: TGTGCCAGCAGAGCTGGACAGGTCGTTAATGAAAAACTGTTTTTT

d_call: -
j_call: TRBJ1-2
v_call: TRBV6-2/TRBV6-3
clone_size: few
cdr3_aa: CASSYSRTANYGYTF
cdr3_nt: TGTGCCAGCAGTTACTCGAGGACAGCTAACTATGGCTACACCTTC

d_call: -
j_call: TRBJ2-7
v_call: TRBV20-1
clone_size: -
cdr3_aa: CSARGDLLGGYEQYF
cdr3_nt: TGCAGTGCGCGTGGGGACCTCCTCGGTGGATACGAGCAGTACTTC

d_call: -
j_call: TRBJ1-1
v_call: TRBV2
clone_size: once
cdr3_aa: CASSNPGLEAFF
cdr3_nt: TGTGCCAGCAGTAATCCGGGACTTGAAGCTTTCTTT

d_call: -
j_call: TRBJ2-6
v_call: TRBV9
clone_size: many
cdr3_aa: CASSVASATNSGANVLTF
cdr3_nt: TGTGCCAGCAGCGTAGCTAGCGCCACAAACTCTGGGGCCAACGTCCTGACTTTC

d_call: TRBD1
j_call: TRBJ2-2
v_call: TRBV20-1
clone_size: -
cdr3_aa: CSARRTGLRNTGELFF
cdr3_nt: TGCAGTGCTAGAAGGACAGGGCTTCGAAACACCGGGGAGCTGTTTTTT

d_call: -
j_call: TRBJ1-2
v_call: TRBV20-1
clone_size: -
cdr3_aa: CSAGDTNYGYTF
cdr3_nt: TGCAGTGCTGGGGATACTAACTATGGCTACACCTTC

d_call: -
j_call: TRBJ2-7
v_call: TRBV4-1
clone_size: -
cdr3_aa: CASSQYHIRAQAVYEQYF
cdr3_nt: TGCGCCAGCAGCCAATACCACATCCGGGCCCAAGCAGTGTACGAGCAGTACTTC

d_call: -
j_call: TRBJ1-5
v_call: TRBV29-1
clone_size: few
cdr3_aa: CSVVYVRACGNQPQHF
cdr3_nt: TGCAGCGTTGTGTATGTCAGGGCATGCGGCAATCAGCCCCAGCATTTT

d_call: -
j_call: TRBJ1-1
v_call: TRBV27
clone_size: -
cdr3_aa: CASSSSTNTEAFF
cdr3_nt: TGTGCCAGCAGTTCGTCTACGAACACTGAAGCTTTCTTT

d_call: -
j_call: TRBJ2-2
v_call: TRBV24-1
clone_size: few
cdr3_aa: CATSDPGETGELFF
cdr3_nt: TGTGCCACCAGTGACCCAGGGGAAACCGGGGAGCTGTTTTTT